The 11 T cell receptor beta chains presented below share a single source sample, sequenced in a study of blood T cells in healthy people across ages. For the second PCR, which ran for 7 to 11 cycles, a sample-barcoded 5' primer and a J-beta primer mix were used. TCRdb itself ran the 5' RACE reads through MiXCR, one entry per CDR3 protein. The data contain approximately 880,000 distinct CDR3 sequences, under 50% of them singletons. Sequenced: blood. These receptors came from a man in his thirties or forties in good health.

The J gene is TRBJ2-6, the V gene TRBV4-2; no reliable D call. V lost 4 bases and J lost 0, with 13 bases in between. The CDR3 runs 17 residues. Germline lookup yields CDR1 LGHNA and CDR2 YNFKEQ. For the CDR3, the DNA is TGTGCCAGCAGCCCCGCGTCGGCATTCTCTGGGGCCAACGTCCTGACTTTC. Its translation is CASSPASAFSGANVLTF.

The V and J genes are TRBV4-1 and TRBJ2-7; D is perhaps TRBD1 (5 bases). The DNA end is a closer match to TRBJ2-5, so the J assignment may be wrong. Germline V lookup: CDR1 MGHRA, CDR2 YSYEKL. The CDR3 runs to 15 residues. For the CDR3, the DNA is TGCGCCAGCAGCCAAGATGCCAGGGTAGTGGAGACCCAGTACTTC. It encodes CASSQDARVVETQYF.

This chain uses TRBV30 with TRBJ1-1, with 7 bases that match TRBD1. The CDR3 spans 12 residues. Germline CDR1 and CDR2: GTSNPN and SVGIG (reference sequence). With 4 bases clipped from V and 4 bases from J, the junction kept 3 bases outside the gene matches. DNA of the CDR3: TGTGCCTGGAACCCAGGGGGCACTGAAGCTTTCTTT. It translates to CAWNPGGTEAFF.

This chain connects TRBV7-2 to TRBJ2-5, with D maybe TRBD1 (5 bases). The V end lost 5 bases, the J end lost 10 bases, and 11 bases lay between the germline ends. The CDR3 totals 11 residues. Germline V gives CDR1 SGHTA, CDR2 FQGNSA. The CDR3 is CASSQGPDQYF. The CDR3 DNA sequence: TGTGCCAGCAGCCAGGGCCCAGACCAGTACTTC.

This rearrangement joins TRBV6-6 to TRBJ1-1, with D perhaps TRBD1 (6 bases). Trimming cost V 2 bases and J 4 bases, with 17 bases left between them. CDR3 length: 16 residues. Per the germline V gene, CDR1 is MNHNY and CDR2 is SVGAGI (reference sequence). CDR3 amino acids: CASSYSAGDALTEAFF. CDR3 DNA: TGTGCCAGCAGTTACAGCGCAGGGGATGCTCTCACTGAAGCTTTCTTT.

V is TRBV21-1 and J is TRBJ1-2; the table gives TRBD1 as D, unverified against the DNA. TRBV21-1 is recorded as a pseudogene. The CDR3 has 16 amino acids. The CDR3 DNA reads TGTGCCAGCACCCCTCGTTGTAGAGACAGCTCCTATGGCTACACCTTC. It specifies CASTPRCRDSSYGYTF.

This clonotype was recorded many times. V gene TRBV7-2 combines with J gene TRBJ2-7; D is ambiguous. This CDR3 contains 12 residues. Germline CDR1 reads SGHTA; CDR2 reads FQGNSA. Trimming cost V 5 bases and J 2 bases, with 7 bases left between them. The CDR3 DNA sequence: TGTGCCAGCAGCCCCCGGACCTACGAGCAGTACTTC. Its translation: CASSPRTYEQYF.

This rearrangement joins TRBV7-2 to TRBJ1-1, with unresolved D. This CDR3 region has 16 residues. V was pared by 5 bases and J by 0 bases, with 16 bases between. The germline CDR1 and CDR2 sequences are SGHTA and FQGNSA. CDR3 sequence (DNA): TGTGCCAGCAGCCACACGGTGGGGTTTGTGAACACTGAAGCTTTCTTT. This encodes CASSHTVGFVNTEAFF.

This clonotype was observed a few times. The DNA for the CDR3 is TGTGCCAGCAGCCAGGACGGATTCCAAGAGACCCAGTACTTC. Translated: CASSQDGFQETQYF. The V gene is TRBV7-3, the J gene TRBJ2-5; D call uncertain. The length of the CDR3 is 14 residues. The germline V gene encodes CDR1 SGHTA and CDR2 FQGTGA. Trimming pared 5 bases from V and 1 base from J, leaving 11 bases between. The full variable domain, completed using reference TRBV7-3 and TRBJ2-5, is GAGVSQTPSNKVTEKGKYVELRCDPISGHTALYWYRQSLGQGPEFLIYFQGTGAADDSGLPNDRFFAVRPEGSVSTLKIQRTERGDSAVYLCASSQDGFQETQYFGPGTRLLVL.

V and J are TRBV20-1 and TRBJ2-7, with no clear D. Trimming left V 1 base short and J 2 bases short, with 6 bases between. CDR3 length equals 12 residues. The germline CDR1 and CDR2 sequences are DFQATT and SNEGSKA (reference sequence). CDR3 loop: CSARVGTYEQYF. The CDR3 coding sequence is TGCAGTGCTAGAGTGGGGACCTACGAGCAGTACTTC.

CDR3 bases: TGTGCCAGCAGTTCAATACAGGGCACTGAAGCTTTCTTT. Translating gives CASSSIQGTEAFF. The gene calls are TRBV6-6 and TRBJ1-1; weak D call: TRBD1 (6 bases). The V end lost 4 bases, the J end lost 4 bases, and 10 bases lay between the germline ends. The CDR3 contains 13 residues. The germline V gene encodes CDR1 MNHNY and CDR2 SVGAGI (reference sequence).